The T cell receptor (beta chain) described here comes from a study of a mutant IDH1 vaccine in newly diagnosed glioma. For the study at large: Treated patients, about 60% male and roughly 38% female, averaged approximately 40 years of age. Beforehand, treatment had been radiotherapy, temozolomide, or both; the majority received both.

This clone was observed a single time. The germline CDR1 and CDR2 sequences are MNHNS and SASEGT. The junction had 11 bases not matched to a gene; V was cut back by 6 bases and J by 9 bases. The CDR3 loop spans 15 amino acids. The data were produced by immunoSEQ multiplex PCR, yet TCRdb's version contains in-frame clones alone and is incomplete. The repertoire holds some 87,000 clones, with around 77% as singletons. Time point meaning: baseline, week 1 (first vaccination visit). The treatment: pre-vaccination baseline after standard-of-care therapy. The study enrolled donors with new WHO grade 3 or 4 IDH1-mutant, ATRX-lost astrocytomas.

V is TRBV6-1 and J is TRBJ2-1; TRBD2 aligns across 10 bases. This clonotype was obtained from a man between 35 and 55 years old with glioma. The sequencing here drew on PBMCs, taken from a glioma patient treated with radiotherapy, temozolomide or both. In DNA form, the CDR3 reads TGTGCCAGCAGGGGGGGGGCTAGCGGGAGCAGTGAGCAGTTCTTC. Protein product: CASRGGASGSSEQFF.